The entry below gives a single T cell receptor (beta chain) sequence along with its context. Germline V gene sequence: CDR1 MNHEY, CDR2 SVGAGI. Trimming removed 4 bases from V and 6 bases from J, with 15 bases in between. The CDR3 sequence is 14 residues long. With 60 Vbeta and 13 Jbeta primers, the PCR was carried out. Assay used: immunoSEQ multiplex PCR; TCRdb lists only in-frame clones, some missing. The sample has more than 250,000 clones, around 90% seen once. The data belong to a study of cytomegalovirus exposure and HLA in healthy donors. The sequenced material came from PBMCs. The rearrangement joins TRBV6-5 to TRBJ1-2; possible D gene TRBD1, 6 bases. This receptor was identified in a young woman in good health and CMV-seronegative. The CDR3, as DNA: TGTGCCAGCAGTTCAGGGACAAAGGTGGATGGCTACACCTTC. Amino acid sequence: CASSSGTKVDGYTF.